Here is one TCR beta chain with its context. In the authors' workflow: The authors estimated nucleated cell counts from reference gene primer amplification. Produced via immunoSEQ multiplex PCR; TCRdb's table is partial and in-frame only. From that table come the V and J calls and clone size; the DNA was used to work out D and trimming. The table includes 160,000 or so clones, roughly 87% detected once. From germline, CDR1 is MNHEY and CDR2 SVGAGI. This CDR3 contains 11 residues. V was cut by 4 bases and J by 7 bases, with 5 bases left in between. The source of the sample is a study of blood T cell repertoires in COVID-19. Background on the study: Samples of COVID-19 (acute and convalescent) were obtained from the United States, Italy and Spain. The analysed material was cDNA or gDNA that came from T cells, B-cell-depleted T cells, or PBMCs.

The sequence was obtained from a woman aged 50 to 60 with acute or convalescent COVID-19. V is TRBV6-5 and J is TRBJ2-1; D is ambiguous. Sequencing was done on a sample of peripheral blood. In DNA form, the CDR3 reads TGTGCCAGCAGTTTTCTGAATGAGCAGTTCTTC. It yields the protein CASSFLNEQFF.